This entry describes one TCR beta chain. The target antigen is unknown. Other nucleotide sequences from this sample produce the same CDR3. The data derive from a study of shared clonotypes between healthy human individuals. Study-wide findings and caveats: It was observed that 5% to 6% of naive CD4 clonotypes were shared across several donors. Represented diversity, genetic and exposure-history alike, was limited by few donors.

The naive CD8 subset, CD45RO-negative cells positively selected for CCR7, excluded terminally differentiated effector memory CD45RA+ cells. Repertoires were generated with immunoSEQ multiplex PCR, while TCRdb's copy carries only in-frame clones and drops some. The sample consists of roughly 570,000 clones, roughly 98% of them appearing once. The CDR3 has 13 amino acids. In germline, CDR1 is SGHTA, CDR2 FQGNSA. Unmatched junction bases numbered 3, after V lost 5 bases and J lost 4 bases. What was sequenced was naive CD8+ T cells sorted from blood. The chain couples TRBV7-2 to TRBJ2-5; 8 nucleotides line up with TRBD1. The TCR originated in a man aged 25-45 years in good health. The CDR3 spells CASSPDRGETQYF. In DNA, the CDR3 is TGTGCCAGCAGCCCAGACAGGGGAGAGACCCAGTACTTC. The variable domain in full, completed from reference TRBV7-2 and TRBJ2-5, reads GAGVSQSPSNKVTEKGKDVELRCDPISGHTALYWYRQSLGQGLEFLIYFQGNSAPDKSGLPSDRFSAERTGGSVSTLTIQRTQQEDSAVYLCASSPDRGETQYFGPGTRLLVL.